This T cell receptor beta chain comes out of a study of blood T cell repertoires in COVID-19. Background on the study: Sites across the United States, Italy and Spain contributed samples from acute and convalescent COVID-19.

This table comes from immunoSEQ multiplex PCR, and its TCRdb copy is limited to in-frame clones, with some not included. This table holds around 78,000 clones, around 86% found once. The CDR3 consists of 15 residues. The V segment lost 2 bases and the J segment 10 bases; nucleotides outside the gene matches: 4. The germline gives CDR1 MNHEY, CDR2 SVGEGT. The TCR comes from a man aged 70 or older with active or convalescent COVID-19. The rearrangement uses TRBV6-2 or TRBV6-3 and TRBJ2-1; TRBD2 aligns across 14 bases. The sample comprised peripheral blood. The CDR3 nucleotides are TGTGCCAGCAGTTACGGGGGACTAGCGGGAGAGGAGCAGTTCTTC. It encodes CASSYGGLAGEEQFF.